The clone carrying this T cell receptor beta chain was seen a few times. Antigen unknown. This entry is derived from a study of regulatory T cells in long-lasting Graves disease. Study observations and caveats: Persistent disease preferred TRBV28, TRBJ1-2 and TRBJ2-5.

This CDR3 region has 13 residues. Germline loops: CDR1 SGHRS, CDR2 YFSETQ. V lost 4 bases and J lost 4, with 10 bases in between. The time point is: newly diagnosed GD, antithyroid drugs for less than 3 months. Following extraction of RNA from PBMCs, that RNA was used to make the TCR library. Patients were enrolled at an endocrinology department in Xi'an, China. Construction of the TCR beta libraries employed iRepertoire HTBI primers in conjunction with Arm-PCR of CDR3 regions. A single record per CDR3 protein comes from TCRdb applying MiXCR to the multiplex PCR reads. The sample contains hundreds of thousands of distinct CDR3 sequences, approximately 15% of which appear only once. These same records also appear under a second study, on T cells in Graves' hyperthyroidism and ophthalmopathy.

The sample consisted of peripheral blood mononuclear cells (PBMCs), taken at new diagnosis, from a patient treated with antithyroid drugs. The chain recombines TRBV5-1 with TRBJ2-3; the D is unclear. The receptor's source is a woman younger than 45 with Graves disease. The DNA for the CDR3 is TGCGCCAGCAGCCGTGTTGAGGCAGATACGCAGTATTTT. Translating it yields CASSRVEADTQYF.